The sample holds many counts of the clone carrying this T cell receptor (beta chain). The data were obtained in a study of T cells after yellow fever vaccination. CDR3 length: 13 residues. With V trimmed by 2 bases and J by 4 bases, 2 bases remained unmatched. CDR1 SGHRS and CDR2 YFSETQ come from the germline V gene. Each CDR3 protein is one row after TCRdb ran MiXCR on the 5' RACE reads. The table has 300,000 to 400,000 distinct CDR3 sequences, around 13% seen once; the top ten hold approximately 3.4%. Sequenced material: CD4+ T cells sorted from PBMCs, taken 15 days after the yellow fever booster vaccination. This chain joins TRBV5-1 and TRBJ2-5; 7 nucleotides align to TRBD1. This TCR was recovered from a man aged 18 to 30 who received the YFV17D yellow fever vaccine. The DNA of the CDR3 is TGCGCCAGCAGCTTCCCAGGGGGAGAGACCCAGTACTTC. Translated: CASSFPGGETQYF. The whole variable domain, filled in from reference TRBV5-1 and TRBJ2-5, reads KAGVTQTPRYLIKTRGQQVTLSCSPISGHRSVSWYQQTPGQGLQFLFEYFSETQRNKGNFPGRFSGRQFSNSRSEMNVSTLELGDSALYLCASSFPGGETQYFGPGTRLLVL.